The rows below give T cell receptor beta chains drawn from one sample of a study of CD8 T cells in Susac syndrome. MiXCR, run by TCRdb on the immunoSEQ multiplex PCR reads, gives a single entry per CDR3 protein. The table includes some 200,000 distinct CDR3 sequences, approximately 95% detected once. Sequencing used CD4+ T cells from PBMCs. The source is a human donor with Susac syndrome. The conserved cysteine and the conserved F or W are not part of the CDR3 here. Fields, in order: CDR3 protein, V gene.

CDR3 protein: ASIGQGWMNTEAF
V gene: TRBV10-2

CDR3 protein: SAPPGQGTYEQY
V gene: TRBV20-1

CDR3 protein: ASSQDRQDNYGYT
V gene: TRBV3-1

CDR3 protein: SARVNRERDKLF
V gene: TRBV20-1

CDR3 protein: SASPGAETQY
V gene: TRBV20-1

CDR3 protein: ASMANYGYT
V gene: TRBV25-1

CDR3 protein: ATSRYLTVDTQY
V gene: TRBV15

CDR3 protein: AWRALQGPGELF
V gene: TRBV30

CDR3 protein: SVESSGMGTDTQY
V gene: TRBV29-1

CDR3 protein: ASSRTGGLDQPQH
V gene: TRBV18

CDR3 protein: AWSLGGRETQY
V gene: TRBV30

CDR3 protein: ASSLRTGRNTGELF
V gene: TRBV5-1

CDR3 protein: ASEPGGGTPYEQY
V gene: TRBV12-3/TRBV12-4

CDR3 protein: ASSLVYQGSPF
V gene: TRBV5-1

CDR3 protein: ASSLTPGQGDGYT
V gene: TRBV7-6

CDR3 protein: AWSVGLAGGPQSTDTQY
V gene: TRBV30

CDR3 protein: AWSVSAGGRETQY
V gene: TRBV30

CDR3 protein: ASSYSRTSEF
V gene: TRBV6-2/TRBV6-3

CDR3 protein: ASSLIAGQF
V gene: TRBV7-9

CDR3 protein: SAGGGQGWETQY
V gene: TRBV20-1

CDR3 protein: ASSGGVTYEQY
V gene: TRBV28

CDR3 protein: ASSQLAGLETQY
V gene: TRBV3-1

CDR3 protein: SARDSSGKGNQPQH
V gene: TRBV20-1

CDR3 protein: ASSFHRRQGSSYEQY
V gene: TRBV7-9

CDR3 protein: ASRADREYNSPLH
V gene: TRBV2

CDR3 protein: SVGLGGNTEAF
V gene: TRBV29-1

CDR3 protein: SARRGGQGEKLF
V gene: TRBV29-1

CDR3 protein: ASSPRGSLPGELF
V gene: TRBV11-2

CDR3 protein: ASIPPGQGNQPQH
V gene: TRBV23-1

CDR3 protein: ASSVSGEGSPLH
V gene: TRBV9

CDR3 protein: ACEGREKLF
V gene: TRBV30

CDR3 protein: ASSSGQGATGELF
V gene: TRBV7-2

CDR3 protein: ASGLVKRAIDTQY
V gene: TRBV12-5

CDR3 protein: SVTGTITGELF
V gene: TRBV29-1

CDR3 protein: ASSLGTGLGEQF
V gene: TRBV5-4

CDR3 protein: ASGTGPVGISMAF
V gene: TRBV12-5

CDR3 protein: SAGRTGGRDTQY
V gene: TRBV20-1

CDR3 protein: ASTSDTFTDTQY
V gene: TRBV19

CDR3 protein: ASRASTGSGTGELF
V gene: TRBV5-1

CDR3 protein: SARRGSGGGIEQF
V gene: TRBV20-1

CDR3 protein: ASSQVALRSYNEQF
V gene: TRBV4-1

CDR3 protein: ASGKGGQGYGYT
V gene: TRBV7-3

CDR3 protein: ASSEVRIAGSNQPQH
V gene: TRBV2

CDR3 protein: ATSPDREIYGYT
V gene: TRBV6-5

CDR3 protein: SARDPGLAGGPETQY
V gene: TRBV20-1

CDR3 protein: ASSLGQATYEQY
V gene: TRBV28

CDR3 protein: ASIDRGSYEQY
V gene: TRBV25-1

CDR3 protein: ASSQEVHPRSGYT
V gene: TRBV4-3

CDR3 protein: ATSRDSGVRGYT
V gene: TRBV15

CDR3 protein: ASSVSGGLETQY
V gene: TRBV9

CDR3 protein: ASSYKETQY
V gene: TRBV12-3/TRBV12-4

CDR3 protein: ASSTHDTNQY
V gene: TRBV19

CDR3 protein: SATSGGALDTQY
V gene: TRBV20-1

CDR3 protein: SATRQELYGYT
V gene: TRBV20-1

CDR3 protein: ATVGRVNTEAF
V gene: TRBV10-3